Listed here are 26 T cell receptor beta chains from one sample, sequenced in a study of technical replicates of blood from a few donors. The data were produced by immunoSEQ multiplex PCR, yet TCRdb's version contains in-frame clones alone and is incomplete. This sample has about 98,000 clones, with around 95% found just once. The sample was T cells isolated from PBMCs. Every receptor here comes from a human donor in good health.

This clone was seen only once. The CDR3 DNA is TGTGCCAGCAGGGACAGACCCTCTAGCACAGATACGCAGTATTTT. Translating gives CASRDRPSSTDTQYF. The V call is TRBV6-1, the J call TRBJ2-3; TRBD1 might be the D (6 bases). The V and J ends lost 6 bases and 0 bases respectively, with 13 bases between them. The CDR3 consists of 15 residues. Germline CDR1 reads MNHNS; CDR2 reads SASEGT.

The chain has TRBV27 and TRBJ1-5, with 8 bases that match TRBD1. This CDR3 has 15 amino acids. From germline, CDR1 is MNHEY and CDR2 SMNVEV (reference sequence). Trimming cost V 2 bases and J 0 bases; bases outside gene matches: 0. CDR3 amino acids: CASSLTGGSNQPQHF. DNA for the CDR3: TGTGCCAGCAGTTTAACAGGGGGTAGCAATCAGCCCCAGCATTTT.

Only one count was recorded for this clone. V usage is TRBV2 and J usage is TRBJ2-1; D unclear. The V gene's germline CDR1 is SNHLY and CDR2 FYNNEI. The CDR3 spans 11 residues. V dropped 7 bases and J dropped 9 bases, with 10 bases sitting between them. CDR3 nucleotide sequence: TGTGCCAGCAATCCCTTCGGTGAGCAGTTCTTC. Translated: CASNPFGEQFF.

The chain uses TRBV7-2 and TRBJ2-7; D gene ambiguous. From germline, CDR1 is SGHTA and CDR2 FQGNSA. With 5 bases removed from V and 7 bases from J, the gap between germline ends came to 15 bases. The CDR3 has 13 amino acids. CDR3 sequence (DNA): TGTGCCAGCAGCCTCCCACCCACTAAAGAGCAGTACTTC. It codes for CASSLPPTKEQYF.

The V and J genes are TRBV28 and TRBJ1-1; D not certain. Trimming shortened V by 8 bases and J by 1 base, and 14 bases separated the two germline ends. There are 14 residues in the CDR3. Germline V lookup: CDR1 MDHEN, CDR2 SYDVKM. As DNA, the CDR3 is TGTGCCAGCTCTTCAGGATTGGGGAACACTGAAGCTTTCTTT. It specifies CASSSGLGNTEAFF. The full variable domain, in which reference TRBV28 and TRBJ1-1 provide the parts outside the CDR3, is DVKVTQSSRYLVKRTGEKVFLECVQDMDHENMFWYRQDPGLGLRLIYFSYDVKMKEKGDIPEGYSVSREKKERFSLILESASTNQTSMYLCASSSGLGNTEAFFGQGTRLTVV.

This chain uses TRBV11-2 with TRBJ2-1, with TRBD2 identical over 9 bases. Germline CDR1 and CDR2: SGHAT and FQNNGV. There are 17 residues in the CDR3. Trimming took 6 bases from V and 5 from J; bases not matched to a gene: 14. CDR3 coding DNA: TGTGCCAGCAGACAGATCATAAGACTAGCGGTCCACAATGAGCAGTTCTTC. Translated, it gives CASRQIIRLAVHNEQFF.

This clone occurred once. This chain links TRBV30 with TRBJ1-2, with D possibly TRBD1 on 6 matching bases. Trimming shortened V by 3 bases and J by 0 bases, and 14 bases separated the two germline ends. This CDR3 region has 15 residues. In germline, CDR1 is GTSNPN, CDR2 SVGIG (reference sequence). The CDR3, as DNA: TGTGCCTGGAGCCCTATGGGGGGGCCTAACTATGGCTACACCTTC. It encodes CAWSPMGGPNYGYTF.

The chain couples TRBV28 to TRBJ2-7, with TRBD1 as a possible D gene (5 bases). The ends were cut back, 5 bases at V and 2 bases at J, with 13 bases in the middle. The CDR3 runs 14 residues. The germline gives CDR1 MDHEN, CDR2 SYDVKM. CDR3 sequence (DNA): TGTGCCAGCAGTGGCACGACAGAGGCCTACGAGCAGTACTTC. Translating it yields CASSGTTEAYEQYF.

The chain links TRBV4-1 to TRBJ1-5, with D possibly matching TRBD1 (6 bases). Germline V lookup: CDR1 MGHRA, CDR2 YSYEKL. V lost 5 bases, J lost 2 bases, and 10 bases lay in between. The length of the CDR3 is 14 residues. The CDR3 loop reads CASSVYRGNQPQHF. CDR3 coding DNA: TGCGCCAGCAGCGTCTACAGGGGCAATCAGCCCCAGCATTTT.

The J gene is TRBJ1-4, the V gene TRBV2; weak D call: TRBD1 (6 bases). The V end was cut by 5 bases, the J end by 6 bases, with 19 bases between. Germline CDR1 and CDR2: SNHLY and FYNNEI. This CDR3 is 16 amino acids long. CDR3 amino acids: CASSSPTGAGYEKLFF. The CDR3 region has the DNA TGTGCCAGCAGTTCACCGACAGGAGCGGGGTATGAAAAACTGTTTTTT.

This chain links TRBV4-2 with TRBJ2-1; 7 nucleotides match TRBD2. The germline CDR1 and CDR2 sequences are LGHNA and YNFKEQ. Unmatched junction bases numbered 6, after V lost 0 bases and J lost 4 bases. The CDR3 sequence is 16 residues long. In DNA, the CDR3 is TGTGCCAGCAGCCAAGAAGGGGCTAGCGGTTACAATGAGCAGTTCTTC. As protein: CASSQEGASGYNEQFF.

The table lists this clone with a count of one. The genes are TRBV4-1 and TRBJ2-5, with TRBD1 matching over 8 bases. V trimming: 2 bases; J trimming: 6 bases; junction bases outside the gene matches: 8. Germline V gives CDR1 MGHRA, CDR2 YSYEKL. The CDR3 covers 15 residues. The CDR3 DNA reads as TGCGCCAGCAGCCAACCCGGGACAGGACCCCAGACCCAGTACTTC. Translation gives CASSQPGTGPQTQYF.

This rearrangement joins TRBV15 to TRBJ2-1; maybe TRBD2 (7 bases). The CDR3 covers 16 residues. CDR1 LNHNV and CDR2 YYDKDF come from the germline V gene (reference sequence). V shed 5 bases and J shed 0 bases, with 14 bases lying between them. The CDR3 spells CATSPGGQYSYNEQFF. CDR3 coding DNA: TGTGCCACCAGCCCGGGAGGACAGTACTCCTACAATGAGCAGTTCTTC.

This sequence joins TRBV19 and TRBJ2-7, with 7 bases identical to TRBD1. CDR3 length equals 14 residues. The V gene end was trimmed by 2 bases and the J gene end by 2 bases; junction bases not matched to a gene: 3. The germline V gene encodes CDR1 LNHDA and CDR2 SQIVND (reference sequence). The CDR3 reads CASSIPGTAYEQYF. CDR3 coding DNA: TGTGCCAGTAGTATACCCGGGACAGCCTACGAGCAGTACTTC. The entire variable domain, with the rest obtained from reference TRBV19 and TRBJ2-7, is as follows: DGGITQSPKYLFRKEGQNVTLSCEQNLNHDAMYWYRQDPGQGLRLIYYSQIVNDFQKGDIAEGYSVSREKKESFPLTVTSAQKNPTAFYLCASSIPGTAYEQYFGPGTRLTVT.

This chain connects TRBV6-1 to TRBJ1-5, with D unresolved. Germline CDR1 is MNHNS and CDR2 is SASEGT. CDR3 length: 13 amino acids. The germline V and J ends were trimmed by 3 bases and 4 bases, with 7 bases remaining between them. The DNA of the CDR3 is TGTGCCAGCAGTGATTCTACTAATCAGCCCCAGCATTTT. It encodes CASSDSTNQPQHF.

This chain uses TRBV2 with TRBJ1-4, with 7 nucleotides matching TRBD1. This CDR3 has 17 amino acids. Per germline, CDR1 SNHLY and CDR2 FYNNEI. V lost 6 bases and J lost 8; bases outside the gene matches: 18. This CDR3 is CASRIRPTGRYGEKLFF. DNA of the CDR3: TGTGCCAGCAGGATAAGACCGACAGGGCGGTATGGGGAAAAACTGTTTTTT.

V and J are TRBV15 and TRBJ1-4, with a tentative D call TRBD1 (6 bases). Trimming left V 2 bases short and J 6 bases short, with 19 bases between. Germline loops: CDR1 LNHNV, CDR2 YYDKDF (reference sequence). The CDR3 is 17 amino acids. CDR3 sequence (DNA): TGTGCCACCAGCAGAACAGGACGCTTCAAGGGGGATGAAAAACTGTTTTTT. Translating gives CATSRTGRFKGDEKLFF.

The rearrangement uses TRBV19 and TRBJ1-5, with a weak D call TRBD1 (6 bases). In germline, CDR1 is LNHDA, CDR2 SQIVND (reference sequence). The CDR3 runs 16 residues. V was trimmed by 8 bases and J by 4 bases, leaving 21 bases between them. The CDR3, as DNA: TGTGCCAGTGAAGGTGTCAGGGGCTCTCCTAATCAGCCCCAGCATTTT. This codes for CASEGVRGSPNQPQHF.

The V call is TRBV7-9, the J call TRBJ2-3, with D hard to call. V dropped 3 bases and J dropped 5 bases, with 6 bases sitting between them. From germline, CDR1 is SEHNR and CDR2 FQNEAQ (reference sequence). CDR3 length: 12 amino acids. The CDR3 DNA reads as TGTGCCAGCAGCTTGTACAGAGATACGCAGTATTTT. Its protein is CASSLYRDTQYF.

The chain employs TRBV6-5 and TRBJ2-2, with TRBD2 identical over 7 bases. The CDR3 is made up of 15 amino acids. Germline values: CDR1 MNHEY, CDR2 SVGAGI. V shed 7 bases and J 6 bases; nucleotides not matched to a gene: 11. CDR3 nucleotides: TGTGCCAGCACCTTGGGGGAGGGCCTTGCCGGGGAGCTGTTTTTT. Residues: CASTLGEGLAGELFF.

Notes on this clone: One end of the junction varies from germline; a read error may be responsible. V is TRBV15 and J is TRBJ2-7; a possible D gene is TRBD1 (6 bases). Germline V gene lookup returns CDR1 LNHNV and CDR2 YYDKDF (reference sequence). The CDR3 spans 13 residues. The CDR3 DNA reads TGTGCCACCAGCAGTAGTATCCCAGGGGTTCAGCACTTC. Amino acid sequence: CATSSSIPGVQHF.

V usage is TRBV29-1 and J usage is TRBJ2-1; D call uncertain. Germline V gene lookup returns CDR1 SQVTM and CDR2 ANQGSEA. The CDR3 is made up of 13 amino acids. V lost 4 bases, J lost 5 bases, and 12 bases lay in between. The CDR3 DNA sequence: TGCAGCGTTGTGGCTCTCGCGGACAATGAGCAGTTCTTC. Residues: CSVVALADNEQFF.

J is TRBJ1-1 and V is TRBV19; the D is unclear. Germline-derived CDR1 and CDR2 are LNHDA and SQIVND (reference sequence). The CDR3 contains 13 residues. V lost 4 bases to trimming and J lost 0 bases, with 6 bases between them. The CDR3 sequence: CASSTYLNTEAFF. The CDR3 nucleotides read TGTGCCAGTAGTACCTACCTGAACACTGAAGCTTTCTTT.

A single count supports this clone. The J gene is TRBJ1-2, the V gene TRBV14; tentatively, D is TRBD1 (6 bases). With 1 base removed from V and 4 bases from J, the gap between germline ends came to 7 bases. The CDR3 spans 13 residues. Germline-derived CDR1 and CDR2 are SGHDN and FVKESK. CDR3 in DNA: TGTGCCAGCAGCCAAGGACAGGTCTATGGCTACACCTTC. It specifies CASSQGQVYGYTF. The full variable domain, with the rest looked up from reference TRBV14 and TRBJ1-2, is EAGVTQFPSHSVIEKGQTVTLRCDPISGHDNLYWYRRVMGKEIKFLLHFVKESKQDESGMPNNRFLAERTGGTYSTLKVQPAELEDSGVYFCASSQGQVYGYTFGSGTRLTVV.

This clone was observed once. J is TRBJ2-7 and V is TRBV28; D is undetermined. V lost 4 bases and J 2 bases, leaving 9 bases between the germline ends. This CDR3 is 13 amino acids long. Germline CDR1 and CDR2: MDHEN and SYDVKM. The CDR3 coding sequence is TGTGCCAGCAGTTCGGTCGATGCCTACGAGCAGTACTTC. It yields the protein CASSSVDAYEQYF. Looking up the rest from reference TRBV28 and TRBJ2-7 gives the full variable domain: DVKVTQSSRYLVKRTGEKVFLECVQDMDHENMFWYRQDPGLGLRLIYFSYDVKMKEKGDIPEGYSVSREKKERFSLILESASTNQTSMYLCASSSVDAYEQYFGPGTRLTVT.

V usage is TRBV28 and J usage is TRBJ2-5, with 15 nucleotides matching TRBD2. V gave up 5 bases and J gave up 2 bases; unmatched junction bases: 3. The CDR3 is made up of 16 amino acids. CDR1 is MDHEN, CDR2 SYDVKM, per germline. CDR3 sequence: CASSLGLAGGQETQYF. CDR3 bases: TGTGCCAGCAGTCTGGGACTAGCGGGGGGACAAGAGACCCAGTACTTC.